This TCR beta chain originates from a study of response to subunit inactivated influenza vaccine. Points from the study as a whole: Few new T cells, the authors suggested, are recruited by each seasonal influenza vaccination.

The CDR3 runs to 15 residues. Germline V gives CDR1 SNHLY, CDR2 FYNNEI. V lost 7 bases to trimming and J lost 4 bases; unmatched junction nucleotides: 8. As to this clonotype: Its antigen is unidentified.

TCRdb processed the RT-PCR reads anew with MiXCR; each CDR3 protein has one entry. Among 600,000 to 850,000 distinct CDR3 sequences listed, less than 15% were seen once. The source of this sequence is a man between 45 and 60 years old who received an inactivated influenza vaccine. The sequencing used PBMCs from blood, collected about 14 days before vaccination. The gene calls are TRBV2 and TRBJ1-5; 9 positions match TRBD1. The CDR3 bases are TGTGCCAGCAAGGGTATGGGACAGGGTAATCAGCCCCAGCATTTT. It codes for CASKGMGQGNQPQHF.